Listed below are T cell receptor beta chains from one sample, sequenced in a study of blood T cell repertoires in COVID-19. Assay used: immunoSEQ multiplex PCR; TCRdb lists only in-frame clones, some missing. This table holds over 100,000 clones, 75% to 90% found once. The sample was peripheral blood. These receptors were collected from a woman between 45 and 65 years old with acute or convalescent COVID-19. CDR3s include the opening cysteine and the closing phenylalanine or tryptophan. A D gene is named only where the DNA matches it firmly. Only part of the rows carry a size: once, few, many, or a class if the clone is expanded.

CASSLGAANYGYTF	TGTGCCAGCAGCTTAGGGGCAGCCAACTATGGCTACACCTTC	TRBV7-9	TRBJ1-2	NA	NA
CASSAQGGGFYNEQFF	TGTGCCAGCAGCGCACAGGGGGGCGGCTTCTACAATGAGCAGTTCTTC	TRBV9	TRBJ2-1	NA	TRBD1
CASRDRGSRYGYTF	TGTGCCAGCAGGGACAGGGGTTCCAGGTATGGCTACACCTTC	TRBV5-6	TRBJ1-2	NA	TRBD1
CATSSRVGGEAFF	TGTGCCACCAGTTCCCGGGTGGGGGGGGAAGCTTTCTTT	TRBV24-1	TRBJ1-1	NA	NA
CASSQEPRGNEQFF	TGCGCCAGCAGCCAAGAGCCGCGGGGCAATGAGCAGTTCTTC	TRBV4-1	TRBJ2-1	NA	NA
CASSEGPTGEQYF	TGCGCCAGCAGTGAAGGTCCCACGGGGGAGCAGTACTTC	TRBV10-1	TRBJ2-7	NA	NA
CASSPASGTGGAGYTF	TGTGCCAGCTCACCGGCCTCCGGGACAGGGGGCGCGGGCTACACCTTC	TRBV18	TRBJ1-2	NA	TRBD1
CASSQNGIGKNTEAFF	TGTGCCAGCAGCCAGAACGGGATCGGGAAGAACACTGAAGCTTTCTTT	TRBV7-3	TRBJ1-1	NA	NA
CSVALSSYQPQHF	TGCAGCGTTGCCTTAAGCTCTTATCAGCCCCAGCATTTT	TRBV29-1	TRBJ1-5	NA	NA
CASSRGDGQYF	TGTGCCAGCAGCCGCGGAGATGGGCAGTATTTT	TRBV7-9	TRBJ2-3	NA	NA
CAWRRVGGANYGYTF	TGTGCCTGGAGACGGGTAGGAGGGGCCAACTATGGCTACACCTTC	TRBV30	TRBJ1-2	NA	NA
CASSPDRTYGYTF	TGTGCCAGCAGCCCGGACAGGACCTATGGCTACACCTTC	TRBV14	TRBJ1-2	few	TRBD1
CASSAQGSGEKLFF	TGTGCCAGCAGTGCCCAGGGTTCGGGTGAAAAACTGTTTTTT	TRBV2	TRBJ1-4	once	NA